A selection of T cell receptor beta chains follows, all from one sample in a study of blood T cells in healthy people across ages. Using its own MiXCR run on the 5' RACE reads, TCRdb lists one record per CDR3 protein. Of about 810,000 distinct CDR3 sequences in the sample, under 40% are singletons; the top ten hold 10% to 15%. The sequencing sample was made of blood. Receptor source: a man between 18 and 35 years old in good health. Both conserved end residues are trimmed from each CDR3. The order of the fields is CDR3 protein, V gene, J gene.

CDR3 protein: ASSVTQGSTEAF; V gene: TRBV9; J gene: TRBJ1-1
CDR3 protein: ASSPGQPNNSPLH; V gene: TRBV6-6; J gene: TRBJ1-6
CDR3 protein: SARDGAQETQY; V gene: TRBV20-1; J gene: TRBJ2-5
CDR3 protein: ASSYSRGAWIEAF; V gene: TRBV6-2/TRBV6-3; J gene: TRBJ1-1
CDR3 protein: ASSQQQYSNQPQH; V gene: TRBV4-1; J gene: TRBJ1-5
CDR3 protein: SAPFTGGDTQY; V gene: TRBV20-1; J gene: TRBJ2-3
CDR3 protein: ASSPNGGGLGNNEQF; V gene: TRBV11-1; J gene: TRBJ2-1
CDR3 protein: ASSWQGGNTIY; V gene: TRBV12-3/TRBV12-4; J gene: TRBJ1-3
CDR3 protein: ASRATETGLEGYT; V gene: TRBV6-2/TRBV6-3; J gene: TRBJ1-2
CDR3 protein: ASSLDRGSYNEQY; V gene: TRBV12-3/TRBV12-4; J gene: .
CDR3 protein: ASSLSKGQGKQAGANVLT; V gene: TRBV27; J gene: TRBJ2-6
CDR3 protein: ASSVESGGNSPLH; V gene: TRBV9; J gene: TRBJ1-6
CDR3 protein: ASNPPSSYEQY; V gene: TRBV7-9; J gene: TRBJ2-7
CDR3 protein: ASSLGQGITYEQY; V gene: TRBV7-9; J gene: TRBJ2-7
CDR3 protein: ASSKDGYSYEQY; V gene: TRBV5-4; J gene: TRBJ2-7
CDR3 protein: ASSPRDGETQY; V gene: TRBV2; J gene: TRBJ2-5
CDR3 protein: ASSYSYMDGRAQY; V gene: TRBV6-5; J gene: TRBJ2-5
CDR3 protein: ASSLGTERGNEQF; V gene: TRBV7-3; J gene: TRBJ2-1
CDR3 protein: ASSPGGTSYEQY; V gene: TRBV18; J gene: TRBJ2-7
CDR3 protein: ASSASGLTSTDTQY; V gene: TRBV9; J gene: TRBJ2-3
CDR3 protein: AWSVGQGAGEQY; V gene: TRBV30; J gene: TRBJ2-7
CDR3 protein: AISEAGNYGYT; V gene: TRBV10-3; J gene: TRBJ1-2
CDR3 protein: ASSFRETGTEAF; V gene: TRBV5-1; J gene: TRBJ1-1
CDR3 protein: ASAWSAETQY; V gene: TRBV30; J gene: TRBJ2-5
CDR3 protein: AGSLGSGGFEKLF; V gene: TRBV12-3/TRBV12-4; J gene: TRBJ1-4
CDR3 protein: AISGTVVQDSKTYEQY; V gene: TRBV10-3; J gene: TRBJ2-7
CDR3 protein: ASSYNPGEAKNIQY; V gene: TRBV9; J gene: TRBJ2-4
CDR3 protein: SAPGDSPEQY; V gene: TRBV20-1; J gene: .
CDR3 protein: ASSWVGATDTQY; V gene: TRBV12-3/TRBV12-4; J gene: TRBJ2-3